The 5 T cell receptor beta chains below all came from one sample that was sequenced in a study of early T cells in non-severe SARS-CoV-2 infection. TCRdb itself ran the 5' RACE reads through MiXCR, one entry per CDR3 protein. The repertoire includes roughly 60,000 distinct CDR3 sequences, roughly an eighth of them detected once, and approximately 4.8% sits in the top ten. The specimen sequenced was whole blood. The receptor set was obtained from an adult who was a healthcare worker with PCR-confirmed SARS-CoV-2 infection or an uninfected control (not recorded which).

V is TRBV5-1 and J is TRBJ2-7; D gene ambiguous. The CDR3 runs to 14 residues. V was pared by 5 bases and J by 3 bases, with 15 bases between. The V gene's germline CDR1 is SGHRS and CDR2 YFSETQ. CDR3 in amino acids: CASRYSGMNYEQYF. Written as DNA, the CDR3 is TGCGCCAGCAGGTATTCCGGCATGAACTACGAGCAGTACTTC.

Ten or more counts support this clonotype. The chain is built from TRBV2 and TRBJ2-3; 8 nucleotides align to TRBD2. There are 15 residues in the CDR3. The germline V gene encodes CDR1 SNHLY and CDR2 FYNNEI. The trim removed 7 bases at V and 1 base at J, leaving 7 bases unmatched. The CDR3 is CASKGAGDRTDTQYF. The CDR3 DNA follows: TGTGCCAGCAAAGGAGCGGGGGACCGCACAGATACGCAGTATTTT. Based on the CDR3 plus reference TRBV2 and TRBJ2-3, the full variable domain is EPEVTQTPSHQVTQMGQEVILRCVPISNHLYFYWYRQILGQKVEFLVSFYNNEISEKSEIFDDQFSVERPDGSNFTLKIRSTKLEDSAMYFCASKGAGDRTDTQYFGPGTRLTVL.

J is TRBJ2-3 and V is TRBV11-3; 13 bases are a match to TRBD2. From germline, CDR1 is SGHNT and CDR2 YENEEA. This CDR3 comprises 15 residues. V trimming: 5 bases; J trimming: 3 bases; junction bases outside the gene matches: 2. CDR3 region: CASSQGLAGTDTQYF. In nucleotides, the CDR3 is TGTGCCAGCAGCCAGGGACTAGCGGGGACAGATACGCAGTATTTT.

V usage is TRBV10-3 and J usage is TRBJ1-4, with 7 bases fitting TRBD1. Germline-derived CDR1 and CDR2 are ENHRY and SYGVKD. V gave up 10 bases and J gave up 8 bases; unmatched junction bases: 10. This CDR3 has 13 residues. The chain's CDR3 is CATGDRAEEKLFF. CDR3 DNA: TGTGCCACAGGTGACAGGGCCGAAGAAAAACTGTTTTTT.

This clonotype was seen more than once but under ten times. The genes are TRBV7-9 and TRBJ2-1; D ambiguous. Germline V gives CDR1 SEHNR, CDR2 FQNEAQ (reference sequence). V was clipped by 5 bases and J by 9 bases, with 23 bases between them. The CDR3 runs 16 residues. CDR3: CASSPNGVLIPGEQFF. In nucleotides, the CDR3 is TGTGCCAGCAGCCCGAATGGGGTTCTAATTCCGGGTGAGCAGTTCTTC.